The rows below give T cell receptor beta chains drawn from one sample of a study of T-cell memory formation after mild COVID-19. In TCRdb, the 5' RACE reads were re-called with MiXCR into one record per CDR3 protein. The sample contains 100,000 to 150,000 distinct CDR3 sequences, about 18% of which appear only once. The specimen sequenced was PBMCs or a T cell subset sorted from them (not recorded which). Source of these receptors: a man in his late teens or twenties who had mild COVID-19 (a few samples of this study predate the infection). Cell type and time point are not known. The CDR3 runs from the conserved cysteine through the conserved F or W. Fields, in order: J gene, CDR3 length, V gene, D gene, clone size, CDR3 DNA, CDR3 protein. A D gene is named only where the DNA matches it firmly. Rows give clone size only sometimes, using once, few, many, or a class for an expanded clone.

TRBJ2-2 | 13 | TRBV5-1 | - | few | TGCGCCAGCAGCGGGCCCTTCGCCGGGGAGCTGTTTTTT | CASSGPFAGELFF
TRBJ2-1 | 16 | TRBV4-2 | - | few | TGTGCCAGCAGCCAAGTCAAAGTGGGACCCAGGGGTGAGCAGTTCTTC | CASSQVKVGPRGEQFF
TRBJ2-1 | 13 | TRBV30 | - | few | TGTGCCTGGAAGCAGGAGGGCCACAATGAGCAGTTCTTC | CAWKQEGHNEQFF
TRBJ2-1 | 17 | TRBV4-3 | TRBD1 | - | TGCGCCAGCAGCCACGGACAGGGGATGGGAGGGTACAATGAGCAGTTCTTC | CASSHGQGMGGYNEQFF
TRBJ1-1 | 14 | TRBV5-1 | - | - | TGCGCCAGCAGTTCGGGGGCATCGAACACTGAAGCTTTCTTT | CASSSGASNTEAFF
TRBJ2-5 | 15 | TRBV4-3 | - | - | TGCGCCAGCAGCCAAGATCGATGGTTCCAAGAGACCCAGTACTTC | CASSQDRWFQETQYF
TRBJ2-5 | 12 | TRBV4-1 | - | few | TGCGCCAGCAGCCTGGATCTCGGGACCCAGTACTTC | CASSLDLGTQYF
TRBJ2-5 | 14 | TRBV12-3/TRBV12-4 | - | few | TGTGCCAGCAGGCTCCGGGACTCCCAAGAGACCCAGTACTTC | CASRLRDSQETQYF
TRBJ2-2 | 16 | TRBV7-3 | - | - | TGTGCCAGCAGCTTAAACGCCCGTGGGAACACCGGGGAGCTGTTTTTT | CASSLNARGNTGELFF
TRBJ2-1 | 15 | TRBV20-1 | TRBD2 | - | TGCAGTGCCCGAGAGGGTACTAGCGGTGACAATGAGCAGTTCTTC | CSAREGTSGDNEQFF
TRBJ2-5 | 11 | TRBV29-1 | - | few | TGCAGCGTTGGGGTCACGGAGACCCAGTACTTC | CSVGVTETQYF
TRBJ2-2 | 17 | TRBV11-2 | TRBD1 | - | TGTGCCAGCAGCTCCTTCCGGGACAGGGGTCGCACCGGGGAGCTGTTTTTT | CASSSFRDRGRTGELFF
TRBJ2-1 | 16 | TRBV6-5 | TRBD2 | few | TGTGCCAGCAGTTACTCCGGCGGGGGGGATTACAATGAGCAGTTCTTC | CASSYSGGGDYNEQFF
TRBJ2-1 | 16 | TRBV7-3 | - | - | TGTGCCAGCAGCCCATCCAGAGTCGGGGGTTGGAATGAGCAGTTCTTC | CASSPSRVGGWNEQFF
TRBJ1-6 | 13 | TRBV20-1 | - | - | TGCAGTGCTTATCAGGGTAGGGATTCACCCCTCCACTTT | CSAYQGRDSPLHF
TRBJ2-1 | 15 | TRBV7-2 | TRBD1 | few | TGTGCCAGCAAGCCCCCGGGACAGGGCTACAATGAGCAGTTCTTC | CASKPPGQGYNEQFF
TRBJ2-5 | 14 | TRBV7-2 | - | - | TGTGCCAGCAGCTTAAAGACTCTAGAAGAGACCCAGTACTTC | CASSLKTLEETQYF
TRBJ2-7 | 14 | TRBV12-3/TRBV12-4 | TRBD2 | - | TGTGCCAGCAGACCCAGGACTAGCGGGTACGAGCAGTACTTC | CASRPRTSGYEQYF
TRBJ2-7 | 14 | TRBV20-1 | - | once | TGCAGTGCTAGAGATCCTGGCGGCTCCTACGAGCAGTACTTC | CSARDPGGSYEQYF
TRBJ2-1 | 14 | TRBV7-9 | TRBD2 | few | TGTGCCAGCGCGCTGGGGCGGGGGGGAGATGAGCAGTTCTTC | CASALGRGGDEQFF
TRBJ1-2 | 14 | TRBV7-2 | - | few | TGTGCCAGCACCCCATGGGGGGTTGACTATGGCTACACCTTC | CASTPWGVDYGYTF
TRBJ2-2 | 15 | TRBV6-2/TRBV6-3 | TRBD1 | few | TGTGCCAGTCACCGGGGACAGGGAGACACCGGGGAGCTGTTTTTT | CASHRGQGDTGELFF
TRBJ2-6 | 14 | TRBV20-1 | TRBD1 | many | TGCAGTGCGGGGCAGGGGGCTGGGGCCAACGTCCTGACTTTC | CSAGQGAGANVLTF
TRBJ2-3 | 12 | TRBV12-3/TRBV12-4 | - | many | TGTGCCAGCAGTTTTAGGGGGGATACGCAGTATTTT | CASSFRGDTQYF
TRBJ1-2 | 13 | TRBV7-9 | TRBD1 | few | TGTGCCAGCAGCTTGGGACAGGGAGACGGCTACACCTTC | CASSLGQGDGYTF
TRBJ1-4 | 15 | TRBV11-2 | - | few | TGTGCCAGCAGCTTATGGGGTTCCCCGGGTGAAAAACTGTTTTTT | CASSLWGSPGEKLFF
TRBJ2-7 | 11 | TRBV5-6 | - | many | TGTGCCAGCAGCTCGGGCTACGAGCAGTACTTC | CASSSGYEQYF
TRBJ2-7 | 15 | TRBV20-1 | TRBD2 | few | TGCAGTGTTACGGGACTAGCGGGGGGAGTTGGCGAGCAGTACTTC | CSVTGLAGGVGEQYF